This T cell receptor beta chain was obtained from a study of blood T cell repertoires in COVID-19. Overall study: Donors in the United States, Italy and Spain gave samples during acute or convalescent COVID-19.

Original processing notes: Reference gene primer amplification gave nucleated cell count estimates. TCRdb keeps only in-frame clones here, not all; method: immunoSEQ multiplex PCR. V, J and clone size reflect that table, while D and trimming were determined from the DNA. The repertoire has about 520,000 clones, 75% to 90% of them found once; the top ten carry roughly 3.2%. V was shortened by 4 bases and J by 1 base, with 7 bases between the two germline ends. The germline gives CDR1 SNHLY, CDR2 FYNNEI. The CDR3 length is 14 residues. The TCR originated in a human donor in a cohort sampled during active COVID-19. Sequencing was performed on peripheral blood. This sequence joins TRBV2 and TRBJ2-2, with unresolved D. As DNA, the CDR3 is TGTGCCAGCAGTGTATACTGGAACACCGGGGAGCTGTTTTTT. It yields the protein CASSVYWNTGELFF.